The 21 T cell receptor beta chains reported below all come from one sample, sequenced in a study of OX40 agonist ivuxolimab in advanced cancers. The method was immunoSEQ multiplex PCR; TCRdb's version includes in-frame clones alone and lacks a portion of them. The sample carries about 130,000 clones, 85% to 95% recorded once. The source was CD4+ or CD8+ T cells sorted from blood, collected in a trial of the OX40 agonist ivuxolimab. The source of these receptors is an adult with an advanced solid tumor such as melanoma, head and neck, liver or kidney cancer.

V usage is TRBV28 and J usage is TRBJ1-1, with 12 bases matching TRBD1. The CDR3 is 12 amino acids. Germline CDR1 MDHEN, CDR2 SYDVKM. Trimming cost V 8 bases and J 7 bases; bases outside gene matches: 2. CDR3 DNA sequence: TGTGCCAGCGGGACAGGGGGCGGTGAAGCTTTCTTT. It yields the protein CASGTGGGEAFF.

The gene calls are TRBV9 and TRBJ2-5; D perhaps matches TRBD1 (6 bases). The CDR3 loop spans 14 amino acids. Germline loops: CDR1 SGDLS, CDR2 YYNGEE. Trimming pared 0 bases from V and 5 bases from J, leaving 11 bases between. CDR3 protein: CASSVAGARETQYF. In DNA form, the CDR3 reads TGTGCCAGCAGCGTAGCAGGGGCAAGGGAGACCCAGTACTTC.

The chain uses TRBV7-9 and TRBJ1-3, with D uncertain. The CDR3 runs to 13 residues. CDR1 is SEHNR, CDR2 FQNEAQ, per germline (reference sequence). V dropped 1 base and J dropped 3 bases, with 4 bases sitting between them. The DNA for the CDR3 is TGTGCCAGCAGCTTAGATTTTGGAAACACCATATATTTT. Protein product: CASSLDFGNTIYF.

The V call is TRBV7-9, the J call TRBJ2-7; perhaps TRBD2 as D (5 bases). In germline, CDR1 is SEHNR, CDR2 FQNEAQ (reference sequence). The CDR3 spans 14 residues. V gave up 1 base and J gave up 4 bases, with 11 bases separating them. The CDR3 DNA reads TGTGCCAGCAGCTTAGACGGGATACGTTACGAGCAGTACTTC. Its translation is CASSLDGIRYEQYF.

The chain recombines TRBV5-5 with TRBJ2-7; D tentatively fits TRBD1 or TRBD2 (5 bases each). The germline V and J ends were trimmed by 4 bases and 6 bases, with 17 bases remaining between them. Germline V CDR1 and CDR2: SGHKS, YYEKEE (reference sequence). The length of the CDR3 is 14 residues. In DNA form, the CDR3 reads TGTGCCAGCAGCATAGGGACCGCCAACGTCGAGCAGTACTTC. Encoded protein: CASSIGTANVEQYF.

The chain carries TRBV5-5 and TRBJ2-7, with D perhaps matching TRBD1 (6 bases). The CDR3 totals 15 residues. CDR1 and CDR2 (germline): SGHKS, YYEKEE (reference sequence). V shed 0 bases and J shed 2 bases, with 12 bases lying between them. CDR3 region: CASSLDPGVPYEQYF. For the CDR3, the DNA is TGTGCCAGCAGCTTGGATCCAGGGGTTCCCTACGAGCAGTACTTC.

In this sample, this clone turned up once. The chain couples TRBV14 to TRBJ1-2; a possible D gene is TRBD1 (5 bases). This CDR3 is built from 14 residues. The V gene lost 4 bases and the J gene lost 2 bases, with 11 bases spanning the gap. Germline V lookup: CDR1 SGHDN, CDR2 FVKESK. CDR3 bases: TGTGCCAGCAGCCGCGGGACGGACAACTATGGCTACACCTTC. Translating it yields CASSRGTDNYGYTF.

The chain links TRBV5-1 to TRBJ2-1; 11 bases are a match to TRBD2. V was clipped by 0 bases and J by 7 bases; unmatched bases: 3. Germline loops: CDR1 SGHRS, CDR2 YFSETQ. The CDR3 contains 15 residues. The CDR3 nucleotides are TGCGCCAGCAGCTTGGAACTAGCGGGAGCGAATGAGCAGTTCTTC. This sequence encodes CASSLELAGANEQFF.

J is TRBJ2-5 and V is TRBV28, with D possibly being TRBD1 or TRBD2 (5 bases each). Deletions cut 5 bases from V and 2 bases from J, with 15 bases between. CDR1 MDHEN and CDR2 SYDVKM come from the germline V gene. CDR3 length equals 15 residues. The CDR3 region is CASSPPGTAQETQYF. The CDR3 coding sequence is TGTGCCAGCAGTCCCCCAGGGACGGCACAAGAGACCCAGTACTTC. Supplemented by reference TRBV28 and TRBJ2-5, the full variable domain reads DVKVTQSSRYLVKRTGEKVFLECVQDMDHENMFWYRQDPGLGLRLIYFSYDVKMKEKGDIPEGYSVSREKKERFSLILESASTNQTSMYLCASSPPGTAQETQYFGPGTRLLVL.

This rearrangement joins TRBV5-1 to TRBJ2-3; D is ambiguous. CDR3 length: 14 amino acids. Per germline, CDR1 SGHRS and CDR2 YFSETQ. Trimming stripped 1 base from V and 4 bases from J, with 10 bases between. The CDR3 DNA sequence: TGCGCCAGCAGCTTGTCGGCCTTCGCAGATACGCAGTATTTT. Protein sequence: CASSLSAFADTQYF.

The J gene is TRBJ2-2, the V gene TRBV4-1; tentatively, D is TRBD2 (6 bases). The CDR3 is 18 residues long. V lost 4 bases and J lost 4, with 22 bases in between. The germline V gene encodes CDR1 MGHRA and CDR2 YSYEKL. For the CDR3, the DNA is TGCGCCAGCAGCCCAGGACTGTTGACTAGGCGAAGCACCGGGGAGCTGTTTTTT. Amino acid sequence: CASSPGLLTRRSTGELFF.

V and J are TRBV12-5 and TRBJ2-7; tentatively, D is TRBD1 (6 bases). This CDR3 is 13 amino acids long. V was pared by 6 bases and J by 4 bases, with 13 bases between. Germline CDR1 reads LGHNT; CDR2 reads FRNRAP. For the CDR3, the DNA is TGTGCTAGTGGCCTCGGACAGCAATACGAGCAGTACTTC. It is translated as CASGLGQQYEQYF.

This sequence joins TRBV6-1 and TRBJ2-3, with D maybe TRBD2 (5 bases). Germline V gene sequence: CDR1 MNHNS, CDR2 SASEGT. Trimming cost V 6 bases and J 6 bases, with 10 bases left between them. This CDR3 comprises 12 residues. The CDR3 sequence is CASSRGSDTQYF. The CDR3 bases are TGTGCCAGCAGCCGAGGGAGTGATACGCAGTATTTT.

The CDR3 reads CASSPRQGRWTEAFF. CDR3 in DNA: TGTGCCAGCAGCCCCCGACAGGGGCGTTGGACTGAAGCTTTCTTT. The V and J genes are TRBV11-2 and TRBJ1-1; 8 bases are shared with TRBD1. The junction had 10 bases not matched to a gene; V was cut back by 5 bases and J by 5 bases. Per the germline V gene, CDR1 is SGHAT and CDR2 is FQNNGV. The CDR3 loop spans 15 amino acids. Variable domain in full (rest from reference TRBV11-2 and TRBJ1-1): EAGVAQSPRYKIIEKRQSVAFWCNPISGHATLYWYQQILGQGPKLLIQFQNNGVVDDSQLPKDRFSAERLKGVDSTLKIQPAKLEDSAVYLCASSPRQGRWTEAFFGQGTRLTVV.

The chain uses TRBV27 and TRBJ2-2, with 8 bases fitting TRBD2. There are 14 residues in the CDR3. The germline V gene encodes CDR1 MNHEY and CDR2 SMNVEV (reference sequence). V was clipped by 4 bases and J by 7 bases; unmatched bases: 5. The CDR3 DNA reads TGTGCCAGCAGTTACGGGACTAGTAGCGGGGAGCTGTTTTTT. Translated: CASSYGTSSGELFF.

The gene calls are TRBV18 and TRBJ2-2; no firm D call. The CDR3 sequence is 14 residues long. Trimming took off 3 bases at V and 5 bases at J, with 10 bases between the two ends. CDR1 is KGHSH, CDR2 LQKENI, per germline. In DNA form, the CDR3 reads TGTGCCAGCTCACCCACCGTCCGGACCGGGGAGCTGTTTTTT. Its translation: CASSPTVRTGELFF.

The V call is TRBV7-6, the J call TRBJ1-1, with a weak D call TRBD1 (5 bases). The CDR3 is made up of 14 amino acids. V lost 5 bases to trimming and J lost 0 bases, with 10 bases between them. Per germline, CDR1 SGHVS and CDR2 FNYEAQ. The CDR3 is CASSPGGLNTEAFF. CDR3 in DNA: TGTGCCAGCAGCCCGGGGGGTCTGAACACTGAAGCTTTCTTT.

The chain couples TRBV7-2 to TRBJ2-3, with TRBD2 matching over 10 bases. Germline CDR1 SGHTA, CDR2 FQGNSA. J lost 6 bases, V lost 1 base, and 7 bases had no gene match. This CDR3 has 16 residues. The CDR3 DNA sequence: TGTGCCAGCAGCTTAGAGGTACTAGCGGGACCGGATACGCAGTATTTT. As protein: CASSLEVLAGPDTQYF.

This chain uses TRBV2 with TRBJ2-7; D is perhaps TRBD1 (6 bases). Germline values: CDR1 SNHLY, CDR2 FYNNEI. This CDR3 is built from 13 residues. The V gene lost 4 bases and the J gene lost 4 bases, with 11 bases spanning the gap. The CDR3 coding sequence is TGTGCCAGCAGTGGAACAGGGACATACGAGCAGTACTTC. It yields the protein CASSGTGTYEQYF.

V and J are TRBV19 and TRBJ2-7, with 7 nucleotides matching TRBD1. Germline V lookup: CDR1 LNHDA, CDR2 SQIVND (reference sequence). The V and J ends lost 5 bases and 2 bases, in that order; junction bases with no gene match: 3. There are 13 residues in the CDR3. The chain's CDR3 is CASSPGQAYEQYF. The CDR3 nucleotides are TGTGCCAGTAGTCCCGGACAGGCCTACGAGCAGTACTTC.

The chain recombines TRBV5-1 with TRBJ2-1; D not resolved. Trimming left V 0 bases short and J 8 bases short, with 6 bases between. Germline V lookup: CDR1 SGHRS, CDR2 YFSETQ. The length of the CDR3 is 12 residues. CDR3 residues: CASSLALDEQFF. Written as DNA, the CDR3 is TGCGCCAGCAGCTTGGCCTTGGATGAGCAGTTCTTC.